The 10 T cell receptor beta chains given below trace back to one sample, sequenced in a study of monozygotic twins with inflammatory bowel disease. TCRdb re-called the 5' RACE reads; every CDR3 protein appears as one record, without DNA. The record lists 330,000 or so distinct CDR3 sequences, of which the ten most abundant hold around 2%. Source material: blood. All receptors derive from a human donor with ulcerative colitis or Crohn's disease, or a healthy co-twin of an affected twin (not recorded which).

The chain links TRBV7-6 to TRBJ2-1; TCRdb selects TRBD2, and the lack of DNA leaves this call unchecked. CDR3 size: 15 residues. The V gene's germline CDR1 is SGHVS and CDR2 FNYEAQ. The CDR3 loop is CASSKEGSSYNEQFF.

The rearrangement links TRBV29-1 to TRBJ1-2; TCRdb's D call of TRBD1 is untestable without DNA. CDR3 length: 11 amino acids. CDR1 is SQVTM and CDR2 is ANQGSEA in the germline V gene. The CDR3 loop is CSGGTGLGYTF.

The genes are TRBV20-1 and TRBJ1-1; TCRdb designates TRBD1, a call that cannot be tested without DNA. Germline V gene sequence: CDR1 DFQATT, CDR2 SNEGSKA (reference sequence). CDR3 size: 12 residues. CDR3 sequence reads: CSARGGGLGAFF.

V and J are TRBV20-1 and TRBJ2-5; TCRdb picks TRBD2, but there is no DNA to check that call. This CDR3 comprises 16 residues. The germline V gene has CDR1 DFQATT and CDR2 SNEGSKA (reference sequence). The CDR3 protein is CSARGGRPLNQETQYF.

V and J are TRBV20-1 and TRBJ1-6; TCRdb selects TRBD1, and the lack of DNA leaves this call unchecked. Germline-derived CDR1 and CDR2 are DFQATT and SNEGSKA (reference sequence). CDR3 size: 15 residues. CDR3 protein: CSARDGADYNLPLHF.

CDR3 sequence reads: CASRFASGTGDTQYF. The chain couples TRBV5-6 to TRBJ2-3; TCRdb gives TRBD2 as the D gene, but with no DNA this cannot be confirmed. CDR1 SGHDT and CDR2 YYEEEE come from the germline V gene. The CDR3 consists of 15 residues.

This chain links TRBV9 with TRBJ2-7; TCRdb's D call of TRBD2 is untestable without DNA. The CDR3 runs to 15 residues. Germline V gene lookup returns CDR1 SGDLS and CDR2 YYNGEE. This chain's CDR3 is CASSVSGTGAYEQYF. The full variable domain, with the rest looked up from reference TRBV9 and TRBJ2-7, is DSGVTQTPKHLITATGQRVTLRCSPRSGDLSVYWYQQSLDQGLQFLIQYYNGEERAKGNILERFSAQQFPDLHSELNLSSLELGDSALYFCASSVSGTGAYEQYFGPGTRLTVT.

This chain joins TRBV4-1 and TRBJ2-7; the D call from TCRdb, TRBD2, cannot be confirmed without DNA. The CDR3 runs 14 residues. Per the germline V gene, CDR1 is MGHRA and CDR2 is YSYEKL. The CDR3 loop is CASRRGGPMDEQYF.

The V gene is TRBV28, the J gene TRBJ1-5; TCRdb designates TRBD1, a call that cannot be tested without DNA. CDR1 and CDR2 (germline): MDHEN, SYDVKM. The CDR3 extends over 16 amino acids. The CDR3 sequence is CASSLGDRGPRKPQHF.

CDR3 amino acids: CASSLLAGDLPDTQYF. The J gene is TRBJ2-3, the V gene TRBV7-2; TCRdb picks TRBD2, but there is no DNA to check that call. The CDR3 is made up of 16 amino acids. The V gene's germline CDR1 is SGHTA and CDR2 FQGNSA.